Listed below are T cell receptor beta chains from one sample, sequenced in a study of cytomegalovirus exposure and HLA in healthy donors. The assay was immunoSEQ multiplex PCR, and TCRdb's table has in-frame clones only and misses some. The sample lists fewer than 150,000 clones; about 78% were seen once. Sequenced: PBMCs. Receptors originate from a man in his forties in good health and CMV-seropositive. Each CDR3 is given with its conserved first and last residue. D genes are given only for firm matches. Clone size is shown for a subset of rows, as once, few, many or a class of expanded clone.

-	-	TRBV7-8	TRBJ1-1	TGTGCCAGCAGCCTCCTAGTCGGGAGGGCTGAAGCTTTCTTT	CASSLLVGRAEAFF
-	TRBD1	TRBV15	TRBJ1-6	TGTGCCACCAGCCCTCGGGGACAGGGTGACTCACCCCTCCACTTT	CATSPRGQGDSPLHF
-	-	TRBV29-1	TRBJ2-7	TGCAGCGTCCCCAACGGTGATAGCGCCTACGAGCAGTACTTC	CSVPNGDSAYEQYF
-	-	TRBV29-1	TRBJ1-2	TGCAGCGTTGCGGGTGCTAACTATGGCTACACCTTC	CSVAGANYGYTF
once	TRBD2	TRBV9	TRBJ2-7	TGTGCCAGCAGCGTAGAAGCGGGGTTCGCCTACGAGCAGTACTTC	CASSVEAGFAYEQYF
once	-	TRBV15	TRBJ1-1	TGTGCCACCAGCAGAGAAGGGGTTGTGGCTTTCTTT	CATSREGVVAFF
-	-	TRBV4-3	TRBJ1-6	TGCGCCAGCAGCCAAGATAACACGACACCCCTCCACTTT	CASSQDNTTPLHF
few	-	TRBV9	TRBJ2-1	TGTGCCAGCAGCTCCAGGGGGGCGGCGGGCAATGAGCAGTTCTTC	CASSSRGAAGNEQFF
-	-	TRBV25-1	TRBJ2-7	TGTGCCAGCAGTGATTCTAGTGGGAGTTACTACGAGCAGTACTTC	CASSDSSGSYYEQYF
-	TRBD2	TRBV4-2	TRBJ2-5	TGTGCCAGCAGCCGGGAGGGACGGGACGCGGGGACCCAGTACTTC	CASSREGRDAGTQYF
-	TRBD1	TRBV11-2	TRBJ1-1	TGTGCCAGCAGCATCGACAGGGCAGAGGCTTTCTTT	CASSIDRAEAFF
-	TRBD2	TRBV5-1	TRBJ2-3	TGCGCCAGCAGCGGGACTAGCGTGGATACGCAGTATTTT	CASSGTSVDTQYF
-	TRBD2	TRBV5-1	TRBJ2-7	TGCGCCAGCAGCGGTACTCTTAGCGGGGCGAGCTACGAGCAGTACTTC	CASSGTLSGASYEQYF
once	TRBD1	TRBV2	TRBJ1-1	TGTGCCAGCAGTCTTACAGGGGTGAACACTGAAGCTTTCTTT	CASSLTGVNTEAFF
few	-	TRBV30	TRBJ1-2	TGTGCCTGGAACACAGGGTCGGGCTATGGCTACACCTTC	CAWNTGSGYGYTF
-	TRBD2	TRBV28	TRBJ2-7	TGTGCCAGCAGTTTATCCGGCGGGAGGGCCGGTAAGCAGTACTTC	CASSLSGGRAGKQYF
-	-	TRBV7-7	TRBJ1-4	TGTGCTAGCAGCTTAGGGTCCCGGGGGAGAGACGAAAAACTGTTTTTT	CASSLGSRGRDEKLFF
-	TRBD2	TRBV5-1	TRBJ2-3	TGCGCCAGCAGACCTGGGACTAGCGGATCGGGGGATACGCAGTATTTT	CASRPGTSGSGDTQYF
-	TRBD1	TRBV9	TRBJ2-3	TGTGCCAGCAGCGTGGGGACAGGGGGCACAGATACGCAGTATTTT	CASSVGTGGTDTQYF
few	-	TRBV29-1	TRBJ1-1	TGCAGCGTTGAGATGACAGGCATGAACACTGAAGCTTTCTTT	CSVEMTGMNTEAFF
-	-	TRBV18	TRBJ2-3	TGTGCCAGCTCACAGTCGGTTGGTGATACGCAGTATTTT	CASSQSVGDTQYF
few	-	TRBV6-5	TRBJ2-2	TGTGCCAGCACCCTAGACAGGATCTCCGGGGAGCTGTTTTTT	CASTLDRISGELFF
once	TRBD2	TRBV29-1	TRBJ2-1	TGCAGCGTTGAGGCCGGGACTAGCGGGAGCTCTGGTCTGGGATACAATGAGCAGTTCTTC	CSVEAGTSGSSGLGYNEQFF
-	-	TRBV7-2	TRBJ1-6	TGTGCCAGCAGGCAAGGTGGACAGTTGAATTCACCCCTCCACTTT	CASRQGGQLNSPLHF
-	TRBD1	TRBV10-3	TRBJ1-1	TGTGCCATCAGTGGGGGACAGGGGATTTCGGGCACTGAAGCTTTCTTT	CAISGGQGISGTEAFF
-	-	TRBV9	TRBJ2-3	TGTGCCAGCAGCCCCCACGGAAGGGAGACGCAGTATTTT	CASSPHGRETQYF
-	-	TRBV5-6	TRBJ2-2	TGTGCCAGCAGCTTTATCACGGGAACAGAAACTTGGGGCGGGGAGCTGTTTTTT	CASSFITGTETWGGELFF
-	-	TRBV27	TRBJ1-5	TGTGCCAGCAGCCCCAGGCTTGGGAGCAATCAGCCCCAGCATTTT	CASSPRLGSNQPQHF
-	TRBD2	TRBV29-1	TRBJ2-5	TGCAGCGTGCAGGGACTAGCGGGGCTTGTGGCCCAGTACTTC	CSVQGLAGLVAQYF
-	-	TRBV6-6	TRBJ1-1	TGTGCCAGCAGTTACCCACGTCGGGGGGCGAACACTGAAGCTTTCTTT	CASSYPRRGANTEAFF
-	-	TRBV7-2	TRBJ2-1	TGTGCCAGCAGCTTAGATGACGGACAGTACAATGAGCAGTTCTTC	CASSLDDGQYNEQFF
-	TRBD1	TRBV28	TRBJ2-7	TGTGCCAGCAGCCTCGGACAGGGGCATTACGAGCAGTACTTC	CASSLGQGHYEQYF
-	TRBD1	TRBV29-1	TRBJ1-1	TGCAGCGTTGAACCGACAGGGGTACATGAAGCTTTCTTT	CSVEPTGVHEAFF
-	TRBD1	TRBV2	TRBJ1-5	TGTGCCAGCAGGGCGGCGAGACAGGGCGGAGTTAGCAATCAGCCCCAGCATTTT	CASRAARQGGVSNQPQHF
-	TRBD1	TRBV29-1	TRBJ2-3	TGCAGCGTCCAGGGGGGACAGGGTCCTTGGGCAGATACGCAGTATTTT	CSVQGGQGPWADTQYF
-	-	TRBV10-2	TRBJ1-5	TGCGCCAGCAGTAAAGGGGGAAGCAATCAGCCCCAGCATTTT	CASSKGGSNQPQHF
few	-	TRBV19	TRBJ1-5	TGTGCCAGTAGTATGTGGCAGGGTGGCAATCAGCCCCAGCATTTT	CASSMWQGGNQPQHF
-	-	TRBV2	TRBJ2-1	TGTGCCAGCAGGGGTTTGTTGGGCATAAGGAATGAGCAGTTCTTC	CASRGLLGIRNEQFF
-	-	TRBV7-9	TRBJ1-2	TGTGCCAGCAGCTTATTGTTGTCGGGGGGCGTCGGGTTTGGCTACACCTTC	CASSLLLSGGVGFGYTF
-	TRBD2	TRBV28	TRBJ2-7	TGTGCCAGCAGCGGGAGGGGGGGGCTCTACGAGCAGTACTTC	CASSGRGGLYEQYF
-	-	TRBV18	TRBJ1-5	TGTGCCAGCTCACCTGCCCGGGATCAGCCCCAGCATTTT	CASSPARDQPQHF
-	-	TRBV2	TRBJ2-1	TGTGCCAGCAGCCCAGAGACGGGGGGCTTTTACAATGAGCAGTTCTTC	CASSPETGGFYNEQFF
-	-	TRBV19	TRBJ2-1	TGTGCCAGTAGTATCGGAGGTTACTCCTACAATGAGCAGTTCTTC	CASSIGGYSYNEQFF
-	TRBD2	TRBV7-9	TRBJ2-1	TGTGCCAGCAGCCCGGGGGTAGCGGGAGCCAGAGATGAGCAGTTCTTC	CASSPGVAGARDEQFF
-	-	TRBV14	TRBJ2-5	TGTGCCAGCAGCCAACGGGATATTGTACAAGAGACCCAGTACTTC	CASSQRDIVQETQYF
-	-	TRBV6-1	TRBJ1-3	TGTGCCAGCAGTGAGCCAGGCCGGGGATCTGGAAACACCATATATTTT	CASSEPGRGSGNTIYF
-	-	TRBV6-6	TRBJ1-3	TGTGCCAGCAGTCCCCAGGGGACTGGAAACACCATATATTTT	CASSPQGTGNTIYF
once	TRBD2	TRBV7-9	TRBJ2-7	TGTGCCAGCAGCGTCCGACTAGCGGGAGGGCCCCGGGAGCAGTACTTC	CASSVRLAGGPREQYF
many	TRBD1	TRBV10-3	TRBJ1-1	TGTGCCATCAGGGGGGACAGGGGGAACACTGAAGCTTTCTTT	CAIRGDRGNTEAFF
-	TRBD1	TRBV11-3	TRBJ1-4	TGTGCCAGCGGCACGGGACAGGGCTATGAAAAACTGTTTTTT	CASGTGQGYEKLFF
-	TRBD2	TRBV9	TRBJ2-3	TGTGCCAGCAGCGTAGGGGGGGGACTAGCGGGAGGCGGAGATACGCAGTATTTT	CASSVGGGLAGGGDTQYF
few	-	TRBV9	TRBJ1-3	TGTGCCAGCAGCGAAGGAATTTCAGGCAGGCGCATACACTCTGGAAACACCATATATTTT	CASSEGISGRRIHSGNTIYF
-	TRBD1	TRBV30	TRBJ1-1	TGTGCCGGGCGTCGGGACAGGGAGAACACTGAAGCTTTCTTT	CAGRRDRENTEAFF
-	-	TRBV5-6	TRBJ2-7	TGTGCCAGCAACCAACATTACTACGAGCAGTACTTC	CASNQHYYEQYF
-	TRBD1	TRBV2	TRBJ2-7	TGTGCCAGCAGTGAGGCAGGGGGCTACTACGAGCAGTACTTC	CASSEAGGYYEQYF
-	TRBD1	TRBV4-1	TRBJ2-7	TGCGCCAGCAGCCAAGGGACAGGGGACAACTACGAGCAGTACTTC	CASSQGTGDNYEQYF
-	TRBD2	TRBV5-1	TRBJ2-7	TGCGCCAGCAGCGTTGGTAGCGGGAGGGCCTACGAGCAGTACTTC	CASSVGSGRAYEQYF